The next 28 T cell receptor beta chains were all read from a single sample in a study of blood T cells in healthy people across ages. For the second PCR, which ran for about 7 to 12 cycles, a sample-barcoded 5' primer and a J-beta primer mix were used. TCRdb re-called the 5' RACE reads with MiXCR, one entry per CDR3 protein. The sample contains about 2 million distinct CDR3 sequences, roughly 50% of which appear only once. Material: blood. The receptors were gathered from a woman aged 40 to 50 in good health.

Notes on this clonotype: One end of the junction does not line up with germline, which may come from a read error. V is TRBV7-2 and J is TRBJ2-4, with D unresolved. The length of the CDR3 is 20 residues. Per germline, CDR1 SGHTA and CDR2 FQGNSA. The CDR3 reads CARSLVPGTLTGTAKNIQYF. CDR3 sequence (DNA): TGTGCCCGCAGTCTTGTACCGGGCACATTAACGGGTACAGCCAAAAACATTCAGTACTTC.

V usage is TRBV6-6 and J usage is TRBJ1-1; unclear D gene. In germline, CDR1 is MNHNY, CDR2 SVGAGI (reference sequence). The V end lost 3 bases, the J end lost 6 bases, and 14 bases lay between the germline ends. The CDR3 runs 14 residues. This chain's CDR3 is CASSYSNLSPEAFF. CDR3 nucleotides: TGTGCCAGCAGTTATAGCAATTTAAGTCCTGAAGCTTTCTTT.

This chain connects TRBV2 to TRBJ2-1; 8 bases are shared with TRBD1. With 11 bases clipped from V and 6 bases from J, the junction kept 9 bases outside the gene matches. This CDR3 is 13 amino acids long. The V gene's germline CDR1 is SNHLY and CDR2 FYNNEI. The CDR3 DNA is TGTGCCGGCAATGGACAGGGCTGCAATGAGCAGTTCTTC. It specifies CAGNGQGCNEQFF.

This clonotype turned up a few times. The DNA is left out, because the CDR3 cannot be placed on it with certainty; the CDR3 is given as TCRdb lists it. The chain joins TRBV12-3 or TRBV12-4 to TRBJ1-2; the DNA was not used to check the table's D call, TRBD1. From its first to its last residue, the CDR3 has 14 amino acids. The CDR3 loop is CASSSSDRNYGYTF.

The chain employs TRBV6-2 or TRBV6-3 and TRBJ2-3; D unclear. This CDR3 spans 16 amino acids. Germline lookup yields CDR1 MNHEY and CDR2 SVGEGT. V gave up 4 bases and J gave up 2 bases, with 16 bases separating them. The CDR3 DNA reads TGTGCCAGCAGTTGCGAAGGAGTGAAAGTCACAGATACGCAGTATTTT. This codes for CASSCEGVKVTDTQYF.

The chain carries TRBV6-6 and TRBJ1-2, with 12 positions matching TRBD1. The germline V gene has CDR1 MNHNY and CDR2 SVGAGI (reference sequence). CDR3 length: 17 residues. Trimming took 4 bases from V and 7 from J; bases not matched to a gene: 13. In nucleotides, the CDR3 is TGTGCCAGCAGTTTAACGCCGGGACAGGGGGCGCAGGGTGGCTACACCTTC. Translated: CASSLTPGQGAQGGYTF.

In its sample, this clonotype was seen a few times. This sequence joins TRBV4-3 and TRBJ2-3; D unresolved. V gave up 1 base and J gave up 2 bases, with 10 bases separating them. The CDR3 is 15 amino acids. Germline values: CDR1 LGHNA, CDR2 YSLEER. This CDR3 is CASSQGGANTDTQYF. The CDR3 DNA reads as TGCGCCAGCAGCCAAGGAGGCGCGAACACAGATACGCAGTATTTT.

The chain is built from TRBV6-5 and TRBJ2-7, with D perhaps TRBD1 (5 bases). CDR3 length: 15 amino acids. CDR1 is MNHEY and CDR2 is SVGAGI in the germline V gene. V was trimmed by 4 bases and J by 5 bases, leaving 18 bases between them. CDR3 coding DNA: TGTGCCAGCAGTTTGCTCTATGGGGCATGGAACGAGCAGTACTTC. Translating gives CASSLLYGAWNEQYF.

The rearrangement joins TRBV20-1 to TRBJ2-7, with TRBD2 as a possible D gene (6 bases). V lost 5 bases and J lost 3, with 14 bases in between. Germline V gene sequence: CDR1 DFQATT, CDR2 SNEGSKA (reference sequence). The CDR3 spans 13 residues. The DNA for the CDR3 is TGCAGTGCTCCTTCGGGAGCGGGCTACGAGCAGTACTTC. Translating gives CSAPSGAGYEQYF.

This clonotype was seen more than once but under ten times. This chain uses TRBV20-1 with TRBJ2-1, with 8 nucleotides matching TRBD1. V dropped 6 bases and J dropped 2; count of bases not matched to a gene: 3. Germline CDR1 reads DFQATT; CDR2 reads SNEGSKA (reference sequence). The CDR3 covers 13 residues. The CDR3 region is CSAQQGAYNEQFF. CDR3 bases: TGCAGTGCCCAACAGGGGGCCTACAATGAGCAGTTCTTC.

This rearrangement joins TRBV28 to TRBJ1-4; 7 nucleotides line up with TRBD1. J was trimmed by 8 bases and V by 6 bases; bases with no gene match: 9. From germline, CDR1 is MDHEN and CDR2 SYDVKM. This CDR3 region has 14 residues. The CDR3 loop reads CASSSTGTIEKLFF. The CDR3 DNA follows: TGTGCCAGCAGCTCGACAGGGACGATCGAAAAACTGTTTTTT.

This clonotype was seen more than once but under ten times. This rearrangement joins TRBV12-3 or TRBV12-4 to TRBJ2-3; D not certain. The CDR3 is 15 amino acids. With 2 bases removed from V and 6 bases from J, the gap between germline ends came to 15 bases. The CDR3 here is CASSLWVDHSDTQYF. The CDR3 DNA is TGTGCCAGCAGTTTATGGGTGGACCACAGTGATACGCAGTATTTT.

The V call is TRBV10-3, the J call TRBJ2-3, with D possibly being TRBD2 (5 bases). Between the trimmed V and J ends, which lost 2 bases and 1 base, there was a span of 10 bases. This CDR3 is built from 15 residues. Germline CDR1 ENHRY, CDR2 SYGVKD. CDR3 nucleotide sequence: TGTGCCATCAGTGAGGGTAGCGCGCGCACAGATACGCAGTATTTT. Its translation: CAISEGSARTDTQYF.

This chain links TRBV11-1 with TRBJ2-7; 7 bases line up with TRBD1. The J segment lost 2 bases and the V segment lost 2 bases, leaving 3 bases of the junction unmatched. Germline V lookup: CDR1 SGHAT, CDR2 FQDESV (reference sequence). This CDR3 spans 14 amino acids. The CDR3 here is CASSLMDRTYEQYF. In nucleotides, the CDR3 is TGTGCCAGCAGCTTAATGGACAGGACCTACGAGCAGTACTTC. The full variable domain, with the rest looked up from reference TRBV11-1 and TRBJ2-7, is EAEVAQSPRYKITEKSQAVAFWCDPISGHATLYWYRQILGQGPELLVQFQDESVVDDSQLPKDRFSAERLKGVDSTLKIQPAELGDSAMYLCASSLMDRTYEQYFGPGTRLTVT.

The chain is built from TRBV29-1 and TRBJ2-3; the D gene is possibly TRBD2 (6 bases). Germline lookup yields CDR1 SQVTM and CDR2 ANQGSEA. The CDR3 spans 12 residues. With 4 bases removed from V and 1 base from J, the gap between germline ends came to 6 bases. CDR3 nucleotide sequence: TGCAGCGTTGGGGAGGGCACAGATACGCAGTATTTT. Encoded protein: CSVGEGTDTQYF.

The chain is built from TRBV6-2 or TRBV6-3 and TRBJ2-1, with 9 positions matching TRBD1. With 6 bases clipped from V and 2 bases from J, the junction kept 5 bases outside the gene matches. The CDR3 runs to 15 residues. The germline V gene has CDR1 MNHEY and CDR2 SVGEGT. CDR3 bases: TGTGCCAGCAGAGCCCGGGACAGGGCCTACAATGAGCAGTTCTTC. This codes for CASRARDRAYNEQFF.

The J gene is TRBJ1-4, the V gene TRBV7-9; 10 bases align to TRBD1. Trimming took 5 bases from V and 14 from J; bases not matched to a gene: 5. Germline-derived CDR1 and CDR2 are SEHNR and FQNEAQ (reference sequence). The CDR3 is made up of 12 amino acids. The CDR3 loop reads CASSDRGRVLFF. CDR3 nucleotide sequence: TGTGCCAGCAGCGACAGGGGGCGTGTGCTGTTTTTT.

This clonotype was seen more than once but under ten times. The chain links TRBV4-3 to TRBJ1-2; D ambiguous. The V gene's germline CDR1 is LGHNA and CDR2 YSLEER. Trimming removed 0 bases from V and 5 bases from J, with 13 bases in between. CDR3 size: 15 residues. The CDR3 is CASSQDMQPPYGYTF. CDR3 coding DNA: TGCGCCAGCAGCCAAGATATGCAGCCCCCATATGGCTACACCTTC.

In this sample, this clonotype turned up a few times. The V gene is TRBV6-6, the J gene TRBJ1-2, with a possible D match to TRBD1 (6 bases). The CDR3 totals 13 residues. The ends were cut back, 6 bases at V and 8 bases at J, with 16 bases in the middle. CDR1 and CDR2 from the germline V gene are MNHNY and SVGAGI (reference sequence). The CDR3 bases are TGTGCCAGCAGCGAGGCGACAGGCGGAGGCTACACCTTC. It encodes CASSEATGGGYTF.

V usage is TRBV3-1 and J usage is TRBJ2-5; D unclear. Germline V gives CDR1 LGHDT, CDR2 YNNKEL (reference sequence). This CDR3 region has 14 residues. The V end was cut by 3 bases, the J end by 4 bases, with 12 bases between. The chain's CDR3 is CASSHWDPRETQYF. CDR3 DNA sequence: TGTGCCAGCAGCCATTGGGATCCAAGAGAGACCCAGTACTTC.

The chain couples TRBV28 to TRBJ2-1; 13 nucleotides match TRBD2. V dropped 5 bases and J dropped 8; count of bases not matched to a gene: 6. CDR3 size: 15 residues. Germline V gene sequence: CDR1 MDHEN, CDR2 SYDVKM. The CDR3 here is CASSRTSGGWDEQFF. CDR3 nucleotide sequence: TGTGCCAGCAGTAGGACTAGCGGGGGTTGGGATGAGCAGTTCTTC.

This sequence joins TRBV5-1 and TRBJ2-4; the D is unclear. The J call may be wrong; the DNA end is better matched by TRBJ2-5. The germline V gene has CDR1 SGHRS and CDR2 YFSETQ. The CDR3 is 13 amino acids. CDR3 coding DNA: TGCGCCAGCAGCAGCTCCGAGCTGGAGACCCAGTACTTC. Translation: CASSSSELETQYF.

The chain employs TRBV4-2 and TRBJ1-6; possible D gene TRBD1, 6 bases. This CDR3 is built from 16 residues. Trimming left V 1 base short and J 9 bases short, with 16 bases between. Germline V gene data show CDR1 as LGHNA and CDR2 as YNFKEQ. The CDR3: CASSQAQGTVVSPLHF. For the CDR3, the DNA is TGTGCCAGCAGCCAAGCTCAGGGGACCGTGGTTTCACCCCTCCACTTT.

The chain's CDR3 is CASSAGLGTDTQYF. CDR3 in DNA: TGCGCCAGCAGCGCAGGCCTAGGCACAGATACGCAGTATTTT. This rearrangement joins TRBV5-1 to TRBJ2-3; D gene unclear. Germline V gene sequence: CDR1 SGHRS, CDR2 YFSETQ. The CDR3 sequence is 14 residues long. V was trimmed by 4 bases and J by 1 base, leaving 10 bases between them.

The genes are TRBV29-1 and TRBJ1-4, with no clear D. V shed 4 bases and J shed 0 bases, with 9 bases lying between them. Germline V lookup: CDR1 SQVTM, CDR2 ANQGSEA. This CDR3 region has 14 residues. Here the CDR3 reads CSVVYGATNEKLFF. CDR3 nucleotide sequence: TGCAGCGTTGTGTACGGTGCAACTAATGAAAAACTGTTTTTT.

V gene TRBV2 combines with J gene TRBJ2-7; D is ambiguous. Trimming removed 6 bases from V and 0 bases from J, with 15 bases in between. This CDR3 comprises 15 residues. From germline, CDR1 is SNHLY and CDR2 FYNNEI. The CDR3 bases are TGTGCCAGCAGCGAACCCAGCGAGATCTCCTACGAGCAGTACTTC. As protein: CASSEPSEISYEQYF.

This chain connects TRBV5-1 to TRBJ1-2, with D perhaps TRBD1 (6 bases). The CDR3 extends over 14 amino acids. CDR1 and CDR2 (germline): SGHRS, YFSETQ. Between the trimmed V and J ends, which lost 4 bases and 3 bases, there was a span of 13 bases. CDR3 bases: TGCGCCAGCAGCGTGGACAGCGCCTACTATGGCTACACCTTC. Translation: CASSVDSAYYGYTF.

On this clonotype: Just one base apart from a much larger clone, this may be a read error. The rearrangement links TRBV24-1 to TRBJ2-1; no reliable D call. The length of the CDR3 is 11 residues. Germline assignment: CDR1 KGHDR and CDR2 SFDVKD. The CDR3 spells CATSLLNERFF. Here the CDR3 DNA reads TGTGCCACCAGTCTGTTAAATGAGCGGTTCTTC.